The sequence of this T cell receptor beta chain was determined in a study of blood T cell repertoires in COVID-19. Study background: There were acute and convalescent COVID-19 samples, and they came from the United States, Italy and Spain. PBMCs, B-cell-depleted T cells, or T cells were the source of the cDNA or gDNA that made up the material.

In the original analysis: The authors estimated nucleated cell counts from reference gene primer amplification. This table comes from immunoSEQ multiplex PCR, and its TCRdb copy is limited to in-frame clones, with some not included. V, J and clone size are those of that table, while D and trimming were read from the DNA. The data contain fewer than 200,000 clones, roughly 87% of them singletons. The junction had 6 bases not matched to a gene; V was cut back by 6 bases and J by 3 bases. The germline V gene has CDR1 MNHNY and CDR2 SVGAGI (reference sequence). The CDR3 covers 14 residues. Followed over time, Seattle patients had been enrolled while infection was active.

The chain links TRBV6-6 to TRBJ1-2; 8 positions agree with TRBD1. Sequenced material: peripheral blood. The sequence came from a woman aged 70-85 years with COVID-19, enrolled during active disease. DNA of the CDR3: TGTGCCAGCAGCCGACAGGGGATCGACTATGGCTACACCTTC. This gives the protein CASSRQGIDYGYTF.